What follows are 22 T cell receptor delta chains derived from one specimen sequenced in a study of DNA immune sequencing with unique molecular identifiers (dated by TCRdb to 2018 to 2020). Library prep was done by multiplex PCR. TCRdb records Illumina MiniSeq as the sequencer. A 32-plex assay amplified the genomic DNA, with primers for all 8 TRDV and 4 TRDJ genes spanning the CDR3. A 12-nucleotide UMI was introduced during around 3 barcoding PCR cycles, after which a second PCR was performed with Illumina adapter primers. TCRdb processed the public reads again with the CATT caller, after which rows with matching DNA were combined. Within this sample are fewer than 2,000 delta-chain clones, with under 8% of them counted one time only. Clones ranked in the top ten supply about 50% of the sample. The specimen was gamma-delta T cells from buffy coat blood. These receptors were obtained from a human donor in good health.

As to this clone: This DNA's translation and the protein TCRdb lists, from a much larger clone, do not match at residue 22, likely due to a read error; the protein shown is translated from the DNA. The chain recombines TRDV1 with TRDJ1; D may match TRDD2 or TRDD3 (9 bases each). Germline matching of the DNA provided the J gene here, since TCRdb leaves it blank. Germline CDR1 is TSWWSYY and CDR2 is QGS. Between the trimmed V and J ends, which lost 5 bases and 3 bases, there was a span of 52 bases. This CDR3 comprises 27 residues. The CDR3 spells CALGPFPAFLPFYTAGGYSKYSDKLIF. CDR3 nucleotides: TGTGCTCTTGGGCCCTTCCCGGCCTTCCTACCCTTCTATACTGCGGGGGGATACTCCAAGTACTCCGATAAACTCATCTTT.

This clone is classed as medium-sized (0.01 to 0.1%). J is TRDJ1 and V is TRDV2, with 11 positions matching TRDD3. Per the germline V gene, CDR1 is GEAIGNYY and CDR2 is EKD. Unmatched junction bases numbered 10, after V lost 2 bases and J lost 0 bases. CDR3 length: 18 residues. CDR3 sequence reads: CACDSVLGDKGNTDKLIF. DNA for the CDR3: TGTGCCTGTGACAGCGTACTGGGGGATAAGGGTAACACCGATAAACTCATCTTT.

This clone is labeled as medium-sized (0.01 to 0.1%). The genes are TRDV2 and TRDJ1, with 12 bases aligning to TRDD3. The trim removed 3 bases at V and 0 bases at J, leaving 10 bases unmatched. From germline, CDR1 is GEAIGNYY and CDR2 EKD. The CDR3 is made up of 18 amino acids. The CDR3 DNA reads TGTGCCTGTGACCCACTGCTACTGGGGGATACTGACACCGATAAACTCATCTTT. Its protein is CACDPLLLGDTDTDKLIF.

Worth noting for this clone: A far larger clone is one base from this, pointing to a likely read error. Within the sample, other DNA sequences also encode this same CDR3. The CDR3 spells CACDDLGGYAGFTDKLIF. For the CDR3, the DNA is TGTGCCTGTGACGATCTTGGGGGTTACGCGGGTTTCACCGATAAACTCATCTTT. This rearrangement joins TRDV2 to TRDJ1, with D possibly matching TRDD3 (6 bases). The CDR3 is 18 amino acids. Per germline, CDR1 GEAIGNYY and CDR2 EKD. V was trimmed by 3 bases and J by 1 base, leaving 23 bases between them.

Comments on this clone: This likely stems from a read error, as it lies one base from a far larger clone. At the DNA level, this CDR3 is encoded by other sequences in the same sample as well. The V and J genes are TRDV2 and TRDJ1; TRDD3 matches at 9 bases. This CDR3 spans 18 amino acids. Germline-derived CDR1 and CDR2 are GEAIGNYY and EKD. CDR3 protein: CACDTVEILGDHTDKLIF. CDR3 bases: TGTGCCTGTGACACCGTCGAGATACTGGGGGACCACACCGATAAACTCATCTTC.

Within the sample, this clone is large. The chain recombines TRDV2 with TRDJ1; 12 bases fit TRDD3. Germline loops: CDR1 GEAIGNYY, CDR2 EKD. The junction had 2 bases not matched to a gene; V was cut back by 0 bases and J by 4 bases. The CDR3 has 15 amino acids. The CDR3 reads CACDTLGDTDDKLIF. In nucleotides, the CDR3 is TGTGCCTGTGACACCCTGGGGGATACGGACGATAAACTCATCTTT.

Of note for this clone: With only one base between it and a far larger clone, this is likely a read error. This sample also contains other DNA sequences that code for the same CDR3. The V call is TRDV2, the J call TRDJ1; D unclear. Germline V CDR1 and CDR2: GEAIGNYY, EKD. This CDR3 has 16 amino acids. The germline V and J ends were trimmed by 4 bases and 0 bases, with 17 bases remaining between them. The CDR3 loop reads CACDVLGAAYTDKLIF. The CDR3 DNA follows: TGTGCCTGTGATGTACTAGGGGCCGCGTACACCGATAAACTCATCTTT.

In this sample, this clone is medium-sized. This specimen includes other DNA sequences encoding the same CDR3. This chain connects TRDV2 to TRDJ1; 9 positions match TRDD3. The CDR3 covers 20 residues. V shed 0 bases and J 4 bases; nucleotides not matched to a gene: 20. Germline V CDR1 and CDR2: GEAIGNYY, EKD. The CDR3 protein is CACDTAFPTRGIQDGDKLIF. The CDR3 region has the DNA TGTGCCTGTGACACCGCCTTTCCTACCAGGGGGATACAGGATGGCGATAAACTCATCTTT.

On this clone itself: The protein TCRdb lists belongs to a much larger clone and differs from this DNA's translation at residue 15, which points to a read error; the protein shown is made from the DNA. The chain employs TRDV1 and TRDJ1; 9 bases line up with TRDD3. The J gene, missing from TCRdb, was assigned here through DNA to germline matching. Germline assignment: CDR1 TSWWSYY and CDR2 QGS. The length of the CDR3 is 24 residues. With V trimmed by 4 bases and J by 0 bases, 30 bases remained unmatched. CDR3 sequence: CALGVSPLGPGDTSNPPYTDKLIF. The CDR3 DNA follows: TGTGCTCTTGGGGTGTCCCCCCTTGGCCCTGGGGATACGAGTAACCCTCCGTACACCGATAAACTCATCTTT.

This clone was detected a few times. This DNA translates differently at residue 6 from the TCRdb protein, which is that of a much larger clone; a read error is likely, and the protein shown is the DNA's own translation. V gene TRDV2 combines with J gene TRDJ1; possible D gene TRDD3, 6 bases. Trimming took 0 bases from V and 0 from J, leaving 16 bases between them. This CDR3 has 17 residues. The germline V gene encodes CDR1 GEAIGNYY and CDR2 EKD. CDR3 sequence (DNA): TGTGCCTGTGACACCATTGGGATAGAGAGTGACACCGATAAACTCATCTTT. This gives the protein CACDTIGIESDTDKLIF.

The table lists this clone with many counts. V is TRDV1 and J is TRDJ1; D remains unclear. Germline V lookup: CDR1 TSWWSYY, CDR2 QGS. The CDR3 is 13 amino acids. Between the trimmed V and J ends, which lost 2 bases and 2 bases, there was a span of 6 bases. CDR3 DNA sequence: TGTGCTCTTGGGGAAAAGTGGACCGATAAACTCATCTTT. Translating gives CALGEKWTDKLIF.

This clone is labeled as large. J is TRDJ3 and V is TRDV2, with a possible D match to TRDD3 (6 bases). Germline-derived CDR1 and CDR2 are GEAIGNYY and EKD. V lost 0 bases to trimming and J lost 1 base, with 21 bases between them. CDR3 length: 21 residues. The CDR3 protein is CACDTVQTVRDRSWDTRQMFF. As DNA, the CDR3 is TGTGCCTGTGACACCGTTCAAACTGTGAGGGATAGATCCTGGGACACCCGACAGATGTTTTTC.

As regards this clone: The TCRdb protein, from a much larger clone, departs from this DNA's translation at residue 21, likely by read error; the protein shown derives from the DNA. The gene calls are TRDV1 and TRDJ1; 13 bases match TRDD3. The J gene comes from matching the DNA to germline here; TCRdb lacks it. Trimming removed 2 bases from V and 4 bases from J; junction bases left unmatched: 34. CDR3 length: 26 residues. The V gene's germline CDR1 is TSWWSYY and CDR2 QGS. The CDR3 region is CALGESAPYHPPHWGIRGIPIDKLIF. CDR3 coding DNA: TGTGCTCTTGGGGAATCGGCCCCCTACCACCCCCCTCACTGGGGGATACGCGGCATACCTATCGATAAACTCATCTTT.

Within the sample, this clone is medium-sized. Other DNA sequences in this specimen translate into the identical CDR3. The chain carries TRDV2 and TRDJ3, with 10 bases fitting TRDD3. The CDR3 totals 18 residues. V dropped 0 bases and J dropped 4; count of bases not matched to a gene: 5. Germline V gene data show CDR1 as GEAIGNYY and CDR2 as EKD. The CDR3 DNA is TGTGCCTGTGACACCGGGGGATACGGAACTTGGGACACCCGACAGATGTTTTTC. Encoded protein: CACDTGGYGTWDTRQMFF.

This clone was seen only a few times. This likely stems from a read error, as it lies one base from a far larger clone. The same CDR3 also results from other DNA sequences found in this sample. This chain joins TRDV2 and TRDJ1; 11 bases map to TRDD3. CDR1 GEAIGNYY and CDR2 EKD come from the germline V gene. There are 20 residues in the CDR3. The CDR3 coding sequence is TGTGCCTGTGACACCGTAGCGCTGGGGGATACCTCCCTGGACACCGACAAACTCATCTTT. It specifies CACDTVALGDTSLDTDKLIF.

Turning to this clone: This DNA translates differently at residue 7 from the TCRdb protein, which is that of a much larger clone; a read error is likely, and the protein shown is the DNA's own translation. The rearrangement uses TRDV2 and TRDJ1, with D possibly TRDD3 on 5 matching bases. The CDR3 runs to 18 residues. Deletions cut 6 bases from V and 0 bases from J, with 25 bases between. The V gene's germline CDR1 is GEAIGNYY and CDR2 EKD. Here the CDR3 reads CACSRLEDKGGYTDKLIF. CDR3 DNA: TGTGCCTGTTCAAGGCTGGAGGATAAGGGAGGCTACACCGATAAACTCATCTTT.

For this clone: A far larger clone is a single base away, which makes a read error likely. This chain connects TRDV2 to TRDJ1; perhaps TRDD2 as D (7 bases). This CDR3 spans 19 amino acids. The germline gives CDR1 GEAIGNYY, CDR2 EKD. V was pared by 4 bases and J by 1 base, with 27 bases between. The CDR3 coding sequence is TGTGCCTGTGAAAGCCTTCCTTCGGAGAGTGGGATAACCACCGATAAACTCATCTTT. Residues: CACESLPSESGITTDKLIF.

This clone ranks as hyperexpanded (1% or more). At the DNA level, this CDR3 is encoded by other sequences in the same sample as well. The chain uses TRDV2 and TRDJ1, with 11 bases identical to TRDD3. Trimming took 3 bases from V and 1 from J; bases not matched to a gene: 12. Germline values: CDR1 GEAIGNYY, CDR2 EKD. This CDR3 comprises 18 residues. The CDR3 here is CACDDLGGYAGFTDKLIF. The DNA for the CDR3 is TGTGCCTGTGACGATCTTGGGGGATACGCGGGTTTCACCGATAAACTCATCTTT.

Within the sample, this clone is medium-sized. This chain connects TRDV2 to TRDJ1; tentatively, D is TRDD3 (6 bases). V gave up 1 base and J gave up 5 bases, with 25 bases separating them. The CDR3 runs 18 residues. The V gene's germline CDR1 is GEAIGNYY and CDR2 EKD. The CDR3 DNA reads TGTGCCTGTGACACAATGGGGATTGGAGAACGGGGTGGAGATAAACTCATCTTT. Its protein product is CACDTMGIGERGGDKLIF.

Only a few counts were recorded for this clone. A far larger clone is one base from this, pointing to a likely read error. Different DNA sequences within this sample yield the same CDR3. The CDR3: CALGPFPAFLPFYTAGGYSKYTDKLIF. CDR3 sequence (DNA): TGTGCTCTTGGGCCCTTCCCGGCCTTCCTACCCTTCTATACCGCGGGGGGATACTCCAAGTACACCGATAAACTCATCTTT. The chain recombines TRDV1 with TRDJ1; D assignment may be TRDD2 or TRDD3 (9 bases each). No J segment appears in TCRdb, so it was assigned here by matching the sequence to germline. This CDR3 contains 27 residues. CDR1 is TSWWSYY and CDR2 is QGS in the germline V gene. V lost 5 bases and J lost 0, with 49 bases in between.

This clone appeared a few times. The V gene was left uncalled, and the J gene is TRDJ1; the table calls TRDD3, which could not be checked here. This CDR3 spans 17 amino acids. The CDR3 reads CALGERLGGPYTDKLIF. DNA of the CDR3: TGTGCTCTTGGGGAACGGCTCGGCGGCCCGTACACCGATAAACTCATCTTT.

This clone qualifies as medium-sized. The CDR3 nucleotides read TGTGCCTTCGACGGAGAAACCGATAAACTCATCTTT. This encodes CAFDGETDKLIF. This rearrangement joins TRDV3 to TRDJ1; D gene unclear. The CDR3 contains 12 residues. Deletions cut 3 bases from V and 2 bases from J, with 10 bases between. The germline CDR1 and CDR2 sequences are TVYSNPD and GDNSRS (reference sequence).